The T cell receptor beta chain described here comes from a study of blood T cell repertoires in COVID-19. Measured with immunoSEQ multiplex PCR; TCRdb has only the in-frame clones, and not every one. The table records over 150,000 clones, about 80% of them present only once. There are 16 residues in the CDR3. The germline CDR1 and CDR2 sequences are LGHNA and YSLEER. The trim removed 3 bases at V and 6 bases at J, leaving 9 bases unmatched. The receptor was isolated from a man between 60 and 75 years old with acute or convalescent COVID-19. This rearrangement joins TRBV4-3 to TRBJ2-3; 10 bases fit TRBD1. The sample comprised peripheral blood. CDR3 sequence: CASSQDRGVWTDTQYF. CDR3 coding DNA: TGCGCCAGCAGCCAGGACAGGGGGGTTTGGACGGATACGCAGTATTTT.